The source of this T cell receptor beta chain is a study of T cells after yellow fever vaccination. TCRdb passed the 5' RACE reads through MiXCR, listing each CDR3 protein once. In the table there are 500,000 to 700,000 distinct CDR3 sequences, 15% to 20% of which are singletons. V dropped 6 bases and J dropped 2; count of bases not matched to a gene: 9. The CDR3 length is 16 residues. Germline V gene data show CDR1 as DFQATT and CDR2 as SNEGSKA (reference sequence). V is TRBV20-1 and J is TRBJ1-5, with TRBD1 matching 11 bases. The sample consisted of PBMCs, taken 15 days after the yellow fever booster vaccination. This TCR was recovered from a man aged 30 to 39 who received the YFV17D yellow fever vaccine. In DNA, the CDR3 is TGCAGTGCGAAGGGACAGGGGGAAATAGGCAATCAGCCCCAGCATTTT. Its protein is CSAKGQGEIGNQPQHF.